This T cell receptor beta chain was sequenced for a study of T cells expressing NK-cell markers (dated by TCRdb to between 2020 and 2021). For context, the study as a whole: In sorted CD3+CD56+NKG2C+, CD3+CD56+NKG2C- and CD3+CD56-NKG2C+ T-cell subsets from several donors, TCR beta-chain repertoires were profiled. Sequencing of the libraries produced 2 x 150 bp reads on Illumina HiSeq 2000/2500, MiSeq or NextSeq. Seven of the eight sequenced donors were HCMV-seropositive and one was HCMV-seronegative. All eight donors whose samples were sequenced were randomly selected healthy volunteers, three of them men and five women. Results and caveats for the whole study, not just this receptor: In more than 5 donors, the dominant CD3+CD56+NKG2C+ clonotypes were found to rank among the top 10 CD8+ clonotypes and to make up roughly 1.0-7.0% of CD8+ T cells. Those dominant clonotypes were again the most abundant among CD3+CD56-NKG2C+ cells in a handful of donors, at about 25-60.1%. Whether the expanded NKG2C-expressing T cell clones were specific for HCMV antigens was left unclear.

A note on this clonotype: Its recognized antigen is unknown.

To determine HCMV serostatus, a commercial ELISA kit was used to detect HCMV-specific IgG in serum. Peripheral blood mononuclear cells were isolated from blood by Ficoll density gradient centrifugation. There are 13 amino acids in the CDR3, from cysteine to phenylalanine inclusive. No DNA sequence was recorded. CDR1 and CDR2, per the germline V gene (reference sequence), are PRHDT and FYEKMQ. Sequencing was carried out with an Illumina HiSeq 2000. TCR beta cDNA libraries were made by 5'RACE template switching that added a universal primer site and unique molecular identifiers. Priming for cDNA synthesis came from the TCR beta constant segment, and two successive PCR amplification steps followed. Per the original workflow: MIGEC was used to demultiplex reads and group reads by UMI, and MiTCR was used to assemble and quantify clonotypes. Only TCR cDNA sequences supported by at least two reads were kept to exclude erroneous sequences. Downstream repertoire analysis used the tcR package, and clonotypes were matched across fractions by CDR3 nucleotide sequence plus V segment. VDJmatch was used to annotate antigen specificity against VDJdb, with one amino acid substitution allowed in CDR3. Through TCRdb reprocessing, the reads give one entry per CDR3 protein sequence; DNA is omitted. The V and J calls follow TCRdb's processing rather than the paper's. In this sample's table one finds 350,000 to 450,000 distinct CDR3 sequences. In total, the top ten clones hold over 4% of the sample.

Sequenced material: blood T cells: a sorted CD56 or NKG2C T cell subset, CD4+ or CD8+ T cells, or bulk PBMC T cells (not recorded which). The V gene is TRBV13 and the J gene is TRBJ2-7; TCRdb gives TRBD2 as the D gene, but with no DNA this cannot be confirmed. The receptor's source is a man aged 18 to 69 in good health. The CDR3: CASFRTSREEQYF.